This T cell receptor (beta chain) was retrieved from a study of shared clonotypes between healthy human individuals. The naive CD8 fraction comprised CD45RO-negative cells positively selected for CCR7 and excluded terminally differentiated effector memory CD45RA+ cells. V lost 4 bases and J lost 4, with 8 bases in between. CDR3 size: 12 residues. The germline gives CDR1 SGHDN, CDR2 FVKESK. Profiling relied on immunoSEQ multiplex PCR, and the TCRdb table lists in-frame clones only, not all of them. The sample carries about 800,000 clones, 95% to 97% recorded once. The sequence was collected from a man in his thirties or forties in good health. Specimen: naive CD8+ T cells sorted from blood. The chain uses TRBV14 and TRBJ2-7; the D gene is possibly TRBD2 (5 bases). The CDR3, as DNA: TGTGCCAGCAGCCCAGAGGGATACGAGCAGTACTTC. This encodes CASSPEGYEQYF.